The next 21 T cell receptor beta chains were all read from a single sample in a study of cytomegalovirus exposure and HLA in healthy donors. The PCR ran on 60 Vbeta and 13 Jbeta primers. TCRdb's table, derived via immunoSEQ multiplex PCR, lists solely in-frame clones and lacks some. The sample shows over 95,000 clones, about 78% of them seen only once. The specimen sequenced was PBMCs. These receptors all stem from a woman in her 30s in good health and CMV-seropositive.

This clone was detected only a few times. The V gene is TRBV9, the J gene TRBJ1-1, with 8 positions matching TRBD1. CDR3 length: 14 residues. Germline trimming cut 0 bases from V and 6 bases from J; bases unmatched to any gene: 4. Germline V gene data show CDR1 as SGDLS and CDR2 as YYNGEE. The CDR3 nucleotides read TGTGCCAGCAGCGTAGGGGACAGGTACCCTGAAGCTTTCTTT. Its translation: CASSVGDRYPEAFF.

J is TRBJ2-3 and V is TRBV7-2; 7 bases are shared with TRBD2. This CDR3 is built from 14 residues. V dropped 5 bases and J dropped 11; count of bases not matched to a gene: 13. The germline V gene has CDR1 SGHTA and CDR2 FQGNSA. The CDR3 region has the DNA TGTGCCAGCAGCCCCCTCGGGGACTACCCCGTGCAGTATTTT. Its protein is CASSPLGDYPVQYF.

The chain couples TRBV28 to TRBJ1-3, with TRBD1 as a possible D gene (6 bases). The CDR3 loop spans 16 amino acids. Between the trimmed V and J ends, which lost 6 bases and 4 bases, there was a span of 19 bases. Germline V gene lookup returns CDR1 MDHEN and CDR2 SYDVKM. CDR3 residues: CASSSGGSDIGNTIYF. The CDR3 DNA is TGTGCCAGCAGCAGCGGGGGCAGCGATATAGGAAACACCATATATTTT.

The gene calls are TRBV5-4 and TRBJ2-7, with 8 positions matching TRBD2. The CDR3 totals 15 residues. With V trimmed by 3 bases and J by 5 bases, 10 bases remained unmatched. The V gene's germline CDR1 is SGHNT and CDR2 YYREEE (reference sequence). The CDR3 loop is CASSSGGVGVNEQYF. CDR3 sequence (DNA): TGTGCCAGCAGCTCGGGAGGGGTGGGAGTGAACGAGCAGTACTTC.

The V gene is TRBV5-1, the J gene TRBJ2-1; 11 bases align to TRBD2. Germline loops: CDR1 SGHRS, CDR2 YFSETQ. This CDR3 has 16 amino acids. The ends lost 5 bases at V and 3 bases at J; junction bases unmatched: 7. CDR3 sequence reads: CASSLAGGSFYNEQFF. CDR3 DNA: TGCGCCAGCAGTCTAGCGGGGGGCTCTTTCTACAATGAGCAGTTCTTC.

This chain links TRBV9 with TRBJ1-2; no clear D. V lost 0 bases, J lost 4 bases, and 13 bases lay in between. Germline assignment: CDR1 SGDLS and CDR2 YYNGEE. The CDR3 consists of 15 residues. The CDR3 region has the DNA TGTGCCAGCAGCGTAGCAGGAGGGTCGGGCTATGGCTACACCTTC. Translation: CASSVAGGSGYGYTF.

V usage is TRBV4-1 and J usage is TRBJ2-2; 16 positions agree with TRBD2. J was trimmed by 7 bases and V by 8 bases; bases with no gene match: 7. CDR1 is MGHRA, CDR2 YSYEKL, per germline. CDR3 length: 16 residues. CDR3 DNA sequence: TGCGCCAGCCGACCGGGACTAGCGGGAGGGGGCGGGGAGCTGTTTTTT. It specifies CASRPGLAGGGGELFF.

The chain carries TRBV19 and TRBJ1-3, with D tentatively TRBD1 (6 bases). The germline V gene has CDR1 LNHDA and CDR2 SQIVND (reference sequence). Trimming took off 3 bases at V and 4 bases at J, with 13 bases between the two ends. The CDR3 length is 15 residues. The CDR3 spells CASSIGQGLGNTIYF. The CDR3 DNA reads TGTGCCAGTAGTATCGGTCAGGGGCTGGGAAACACCATATATTTT.

This clone occurred once. The rearrangement joins TRBV18 to TRBJ2-1; D not resolved. V lost 1 base to trimming and J lost 4 bases, with 5 bases between them. Germline assignment: CDR1 KGHSH and CDR2 LQKENI. The CDR3 length is 13 residues. The CDR3 loop is CASSPQLYNEQFF. The CDR3 coding sequence is TGTGCCAGCTCACCACAGCTTTACAATGAGCAGTTCTTC.

This chain connects TRBV29-1 to TRBJ2-2; 8 nucleotides agree with TRBD2. The CDR3 spans 14 residues. Germline loops: CDR1 SQVTM, CDR2 ANQGSEA. Germline trimming cut 6 bases from V and 4 bases from J; bases unmatched to any gene: 7. CDR3 residues: CSVPGGARTGELFF. The CDR3 coding sequence is TGCAGCGTACCCGGGGGGGCCCGCACCGGGGAGCTGTTTTTT.

The chain recombines TRBV7-9 with TRBJ2-3, with 9 positions matching TRBD1. Germline lookup yields CDR1 SEHNR and CDR2 FQNEAQ (reference sequence). The CDR3 has 14 residues. The V and J ends lost 6 bases and 6 bases, in that order; junction bases with no gene match: 7. CDR3 protein: CASRPGQGGDTQYF. The CDR3 bases are TGTGCCAGCAGGCCGGGACAGGGAGGCGATACGCAGTATTTT.

The V and J genes are TRBV11-2 and TRBJ2-7; no definite D call. V lost 0 bases to trimming and J lost 7 bases, with 16 bases between them. CDR1 and CDR2 from the germline V gene are SGHAT and FQNNGV. This CDR3 spans 15 amino acids. In DNA form, the CDR3 reads TGTGCCAGCAGCTTAGATCGTAACAGCATACCTGAGCAGTACTTC. Translated, it gives CASSLDRNSIPEQYF.

This chain's CDR3 is CASGFFNTGTF. The CDR3 DNA is TGTGCTAGTGGTTTCTTCAACACCGGGACCTTC. V is TRBV12-5 and J is TRBJ1-2; the D is unclear. Per the germline V gene, CDR1 is LGHNT and CDR2 is FRNRAP. CDR3 length: 11 residues. V lost 3 bases and J 14 bases, leaving 13 bases between the germline ends.

The chain couples TRBV6-5 to TRBJ2-7; 10 bases match TRBD1. Trimming at V came to 4 bases and at J to 2 bases, leaving 5 bases not matched to a gene. The CDR3 has 15 residues. Per the germline V gene, CDR1 is MNHEY and CDR2 is SVGAGI. The CDR3 region is CASSLRGQGTYEQYF. The DNA for the CDR3 is TGTGCCAGCAGTTTGAGGGGACAGGGGACCTACGAGCAGTACTTC.

This clone was seen only a few times. V gene TRBV9 combines with J gene TRBJ2-1; 7 bases map to TRBD2. Germline values: CDR1 SGDLS, CDR2 YYNGEE. CDR3 length: 18 amino acids. V gave up 3 bases and J gave up 0 bases; unmatched junction bases: 12. In nucleotides, the CDR3 is TGTGCCAGCAGCGCTTTGCGGGAGTTACGATTCTCCTACAATGAGCAGTTCTTC. Translated, it gives CASSALRELRFSYNEQFF.

The chain is built from TRBV6-5 and TRBJ1-1, with D perhaps matching TRBD1 (6 bases). V lost 7 bases and J 4 bases, leaving 16 bases between the germline ends. CDR1 and CDR2 (germline): MNHEY, SVGAGI. The length of the CDR3 is 14 residues. CDR3 in amino acids: CASTFTKGGTEAFF. The CDR3 DNA reads as TGTGCCAGCACCTTTACGAAAGGGGGCACTGAAGCTTTCTTT.

A word on this clone: A junction boundary mismatches the germline segment, possibly from a read error. This chain connects TRBV7-7 to TRBJ2-7; a weak D match, TRBD1 (5 bases). Looked up from germline, CDR1 is SSHAT and CDR2 is FNYEAQ (reference sequence). This CDR3 has 13 amino acids. CDR3 bases: TGTGCTAGCAGCGCTGGGGCCACCTACGAGCAGTACTTC. Translating it yields CASSAGATYEQYF.

This chain joins TRBV6-5 and TRBJ2-7; D call uncertain. V was shortened by 2 bases and J by 0 bases, with 5 bases between the two germline ends. The CDR3 extends over 13 amino acids. Germline CDR1 and CDR2: MNHEY and SVGAGI. The CDR3 protein is CASSYLSSYEQYF. The CDR3 region has the DNA TGTGCCAGCAGTTACCTAAGCTCCTACGAGCAGTACTTC.

CDR3 region: CASSPRAYNEQFF. DNA of the CDR3: TGTGCCAGCAGCCCCAGGGCCTACAATGAGCAGTTCTTC. J is TRBJ2-1 and V is TRBV7-3; maybe TRBD1 (5 bases). The CDR3 totals 13 residues. Trimming left V 5 bases short and J 2 bases short, with 7 bases between. Per the germline V gene, CDR1 is SGHTA and CDR2 is FQGTGA. The entire variable domain, with the rest obtained from reference TRBV7-3 and TRBJ2-1, is as follows: GAGVSQTPSNKVTEKGKYVELRCDPISGHTALYWYRQSLGQGPEFLIYFQGTGAADDSGLPNDRFFAVRPEGSVSTLKIQRTERGDSAVYLCASSPRAYNEQFFGPGTRLTVL.

The chain combines TRBV5-5 with TRBJ1-5; perhaps TRBD1 as D (6 bases). The V gene's germline CDR1 is SGHKS and CDR2 YYEKEE (reference sequence). The CDR3 loop spans 13 amino acids. V lost 4 bases, J lost 7 bases, and 12 bases lay in between. This chain's CDR3 is CASSPTGTQPQHF. The CDR3 nucleotides read TGTGCCAGCAGCCCAACAGGGACCCAGCCCCAGCATTTT.

In its sample, this clone was seen a few times. The V call is TRBV6-7, the J call TRBJ2-7; TRBD2 matches at 10 bases. TRBV6-7 is an open reading frame, and its role is uncertain. The length of the CDR3 is 15 residues. Losses at the gene ends were 5 bases for V and 4 bases for J; bases not matched to a gene: 8. CDR3 sequence: CASSTIAGGHYEQYF. Here the CDR3 DNA reads TGTGCCAGCAGTACGATAGCGGGAGGCCATTACGAGCAGTACTTC.